This entry lists 4 T cell receptor beta chains sequenced from one sample in a study of human T cells and chemical hapten exposure (dated by TCRdb to the early 2020s). The library was generated by RACE. The run used a NextSeq 500. TCRdb itself trimmed the public reads at Q25 with fastp, ran MiXCR and retained productive beta chains. One record per CDR3 amino acid sequence lists the most common genes and DNA. This sample comprises about 120,000 distinct CDR3 sequences, 11% of them detected only once. Of the sample, about 2.4% falls within the top ten clones. This specimen's time point label, interpreted: patch test 3, about 24 weeks after DPC sensitization. The sample's treatment or condition label is to be understood as: therapeutic diphenylcyclopropenone sensitization with weekly scalp DPC. Sample: whole blood, taken in connection with sensitization to the hapten diphenylcyclopropenone (DPC). These receptors came from a woman aged 45 to 65 with alopecia areata. Some clones in this sample may be carry-over from other donors' samples.

This clonotype was picked up a small number of times. This rearrangement joins TRBV18 to TRBJ1-1; possible D gene TRBD1, 6 bases. Per the germline V gene, CDR1 is KGHSH and CDR2 is LQKENI. This CDR3 comprises 16 residues. V was pared by 8 bases and J by 1 base, with 20 bases between. The CDR3 nucleotides are TGTGCCAGCACCCGGACAGACACCGGAGGGAACACTGAAGCTTTCTTT. This translates into CASTRTDTGGNTEAFF.

In this sample, this clonotype turned up a few times. The chain has TRBV4-1 and TRBJ2-1; D remains unclear. V lost 1 base and J 0 bases, leaving 22 bases between the germline ends. The CDR3 loop spans 20 amino acids. In germline, CDR1 is MGHRA, CDR2 YSYEKL. The CDR3 loop is CASSQGRVRTRLSSYNEQFF. The CDR3 nucleotides are TGCGCCAGCAGCCAAGGGCGTGTTAGGACCCGACTTTCCTCCTACAATGAGCAGTTCTTC.

Only a few counts were recorded for this clonotype. The J gene is TRBJ1-2, the V gene TRBV3-1, with D perhaps TRBD1 (5 bases). CDR3 length equals 14 residues. V gave up 2 bases and J gave up 3 bases, with 10 bases separating them. Germline CDR1 reads LGHDT; CDR2 reads YNNKEL (reference sequence). The CDR3 loop is CASSQLTDYYGYTF. The DNA for the CDR3 is TGTGCCAGCAGCCAACTGACAGACTACTATGGCTACACCTTC.

This rearrangement joins TRBV28 to TRBJ1-5, with 8 bases aligning to TRBD1. This CDR3 is 14 amino acids long. Germline assignment: CDR1 MDHEN and CDR2 SYDVKM. J lost 7 bases, V lost 6 bases, and 8 bases had no gene match. CDR3 DNA: TGTGCCAGCAGAGTGACAGGGGAAGGGCAGCCCCAGCATTTT. Residues: CASRVTGEGQPQHF.